The 7 T cell receptor beta chains in this list originate from one sample, sequenced in a study of radiation and T cells in renal cell carcinoma. Time point specified: blood 4 weeks post-SBRT, at nephrectomy. The treatment is: 15 Gy SBRT to primary tumor, nephrectomy 4 weeks later. Sequencing was performed with immunoSEQ multiplex PCR; in TCRdb, only in-frame clones are kept and a portion is missing. The sample holds 140,000 to 150,000 clones, 65% to 90% seen once. Here the sequenced sample was blood, taken from a patient whose treatment included radiotherapy and nephrectomy. The receptors here all came from a woman between 50 and 59 years old with renal cell carcinoma.

This clone was observed a handful of times. J is TRBJ1-1 and V is TRBV28; 9 nucleotides match TRBD1. The CDR3 has 12 amino acids. J was trimmed by 8 bases and V by 5 bases; bases with no gene match: 3. From germline, CDR1 is MDHEN and CDR2 SYDVKM. CDR3 region: CASSQGQGEAFF. In nucleotides, the CDR3 is TGTGCCAGCAGTCAAGGACAGGGGGAAGCTTTCTTT.

This clone was counted between two and nine times. The chain employs TRBV4-3 and TRBJ2-5; possibly TRBD2 for D (6 bases). Germline loops: CDR1 LGHNA, CDR2 YSLEER. V lost 0 bases and J lost 14, with 16 bases in between. The CDR3 covers 13 residues. The chain's CDR3 is CASSQDFERAVYF. Here the CDR3 DNA reads TGCGCCAGCAGCCAAGATTTCGAGCGGGCAGTTTACTTC.

The chain employs TRBV19 and TRBJ2-2, with D possibly TRBD1 on 6 matching bases. This CDR3 comprises 14 residues. Trimming took off 2 bases at V and 8 bases at J, with 12 bases between the two ends. Germline CDR1 is LNHDA and CDR2 is SQIVND (reference sequence). CDR3 bases: TGTGCCAGTAGTATATTGGGGACAAGAGGGGAGCTGTTTTTT. It encodes CASSILGTRGELFF.

This chain connects TRBV10-3 to TRBJ1-2; D is undetermined. Germline V CDR1 and CDR2: ENHRY, SYGVKD. Trimming stripped 4 bases from V and 5 bases from J, with 11 bases between. The CDR3 has 13 amino acids. The CDR3 spells CAISGVKEYGYTF. The CDR3 region has the DNA TGTGCCATCAGTGGAGTAAAAGAATATGGCTACACCTTC.

The chain is built from TRBV5-4 and TRBJ2-3, with 13 bases matching TRBD2. V was clipped by 4 bases and J by 4 bases; unmatched bases: 6. The CDR3 is made up of 16 amino acids. Germline V gene sequence: CDR1 SGHNT, CDR2 YYREEE (reference sequence). The DNA for the CDR3 is TGTGCCAGCAGCCATAGAACTAGCGGGAGGGCAGATACGCAGTATTTT. Its protein is CASSHRTSGRADTQYF.

This clone was detected once. The chain joins TRBV28 to TRBJ2-3; D may correspond to TRBD1 or TRBD2 (5 bases each). Trimming shortened V by 2 bases and J by 0 bases, and 15 bases separated the two germline ends. CDR1 MDHEN and CDR2 SYDVKM come from the germline V gene. There are 17 residues in the CDR3. CDR3 coding DNA: TGTGCCAGCAGTTTAGATATTGGGACGGGAAGCACAGATACGCAGTATTTT. It translates to CASSLDIGTGSTDTQYF. The whole variable domain, remainder taken from reference TRBV28 and TRBJ2-3, is DVKVTQSSRYLVKRTGEKVFLECVQDMDHENMFWYRQDPGLGLRLIYFSYDVKMKEKGDIPEGYSVSREKKERFSLILESASTNQTSMYLCASSLDIGTGSTDTQYFGPGTRLTVL.

The chain is built from TRBV5-4 and TRBJ2-7; the D gene is possibly TRBD2 (6 bases). Germline V lookup: CDR1 SGHNT, CDR2 YYREEE (reference sequence). This CDR3 region has 13 residues. V lost 4 bases and J 3 bases, leaving 11 bases between the germline ends. CDR3 loop: CASSPGTFYEQYF. In DNA, the CDR3 is TGTGCCAGCAGCCCGGGGACTTTCTACGAGCAGTACTTC.